These 30 T cell receptor beta chains came from one sample sequenced in a study of CD8+ T cells in alopecia areata. Reverse transcribed after extraction, RNA yielded cDNA as the sequencing template. Measured with immunoSEQ multiplex PCR; TCRdb has only the in-frame clones, and not every one. This table has over 10,000 clones, approximately 60% appearing once. Lesional scalp punch biopsies and peripheral blood came from alopecia areata patients. Sample: skin. Every receptor here comes from a human donor with alopecia areata.

The sample holds a few counts of this clone. V and J are TRBV7-6 and TRBJ2-5; no clear D gene. The CDR3 is 13 amino acids. V lost 6 bases and J lost 5, with 13 bases in between. Germline CDR1 and CDR2: SGHVS and FNYEAQ. CDR3 sequence: CASSAARAETQYF. CDR3 nucleotides: TGTGCCAGCAGTGCCGCAAGGGCTGAGACCCAGTACTTC.

The sample holds one count of this clone. The gene calls are TRBV27 and TRBJ1-1; the match to TRBD1 covers 7 bases. With 3 bases clipped from V and 1 base from J, the junction kept 11 bases outside the gene matches. The CDR3 length is 17 residues. Germline V lookup: CDR1 MNHEY, CDR2 SMNVEV (reference sequence). The CDR3 bases are TGTGCCAGCAGTTTTGGGTACACAGGGGCGACGAACACTGAAGCTTTCTTT. The encoded protein is CASSFGYTGATNTEAFF.

This clone was observed a few times. The chain is built from TRBV5-1 and TRBJ2-2; 7 nucleotides agree with TRBD2. The CDR3 has 15 amino acids. Germline loops: CDR1 SGHRS, CDR2 YFSETQ. Trimming removed 4 bases from V and 0 bases from J; junction bases left unmatched: 3. This chain's CDR3 is CASSPGGANTGELFF. CDR3 DNA: TGCGCCAGCAGCCCGGGGGGAGCGAACACCGGGGAGCTGTTTTTT.

The rearrangement joins TRBV2 to TRBJ2-1; TRBD2 agrees at 8 bases. The CDR3 runs 15 residues. Germline lookup yields CDR1 SNHLY and CDR2 FYNNEI. Germline trimming cut 7 bases from V and 5 bases from J; bases unmatched to any gene: 10. The CDR3 protein is CASTTPGLVHNEQFF. The CDR3 region has the DNA TGTGCCAGCACTACCCCGGGACTAGTCCACAATGAGCAGTTCTTC.

Only a few counts were recorded for this clone. The V gene is TRBV12-5, the J gene TRBJ1-1; possible D gene TRBD1, 5 bases. The CDR3 totals 12 residues. Trimming removed 6 bases from V and 7 bases from J, with 12 bases in between. The V gene's germline CDR1 is LGHNT and CDR2 FRNRAP. CDR3 in DNA: TGTGCTAGTGGCCGACAGAGAAATGAAGCTTTCTTT. This translates into CASGRQRNEAFF. The variable domain in full, completed from reference TRBV12-5 and TRBJ1-1, reads DARVTQTPRHKVTEMGQEVTMRCQPILGHNTVFWYRQTMMQGLELLAYFRNRAPLDDSGMPKDRFSAEMPDATLATLKIQPSEPRDSAVYFCASGRQRNEAFFGQGTRLTVV.

This clone was counted once. A much bigger clone sits one base away, suggesting this may be a read error. The CDR3 loop is CASSYDRGGEKLFF. CDR3 nucleotide sequence: TGTGCCAGCAGTTACGACAGGGGAGGTGAAAAACTGTTTTTT. The chain employs TRBV6-6 and TRBJ1-4; 8 nucleotides line up with TRBD1. This CDR3 has 14 residues. V was clipped by 2 bases and J by 7 bases; unmatched bases: 3. Looked up from germline, CDR1 is MNHNY and CDR2 is SVGAGI (reference sequence).

The chain carries TRBV29-1 and TRBJ2-7, with 7 bases aligning to TRBD1. V lost 5 bases to trimming and J lost 3 bases; unmatched junction nucleotides: 1. This CDR3 has 11 residues. Germline V gives CDR1 SQVTM, CDR2 ANQGSEA. The DNA for the CDR3 is TGCAGCGTTAGGGACAGCTACGAGCAGTACTTC. It specifies CSVRDSYEQYF.

The chain employs TRBV7-2 and TRBJ1-2; D is unresolved. The CDR3 has 16 residues. V shed 3 bases and J shed 4 bases, with 18 bases lying between them. Germline V CDR1 and CDR2: SGHTA, FQGNSA. In nucleotides, the CDR3 is TGTGCCAGCAGCTTTGGCGGGTCGGGCCGAAGCTATGGCTACACCTTC. It yields the protein CASSFGGSGRSYGYTF.

This chain joins TRBV6-1 and TRBJ2-4; a possible D gene is TRBD1 (6 bases). Germline V gene data show CDR1 as MNHNS and CDR2 as SASEGT. V gave up 8 bases and J gave up 2 bases, with 16 bases separating them. The CDR3 has 15 residues. This CDR3 is CASGSGHSTKNIQYF. The CDR3 nucleotides read TGTGCCAGCGGATCGGGACATTCCACCAAAAACATTCAGTACTTC.

This clone was picked up a small number of times. The J gene is TRBJ2-5, the V gene TRBV7-9; weak D call: TRBD1 (5 bases). This CDR3 comprises 14 residues. Germline values: CDR1 SEHNR, CDR2 FQNEAQ (reference sequence). V lost 1 base, J lost 5 bases, and 11 bases lay in between. CDR3 sequence (DNA): TGTGCCAGCAGCTTAGGGCAGGGTTTGGAGACCCAGTACTTC. It codes for CASSLGQGLETQYF.

This clone has only a few counts. This sequence joins TRBV29-1 and TRBJ2-7, with D maybe TRBD1 (5 bases). The CDR3 has 16 amino acids. V shed 1 base and J shed 0 bases, with 16 bases lying between them. In germline, CDR1 is SQVTM, CDR2 ANQGSEA. The CDR3 region has the DNA TGCAGCGTTGAAGGAAGTATCCAGGGCCTCTCCTACGAGCAGTACTTC. It codes for CSVEGSIQGLSYEQYF.

The chain couples TRBV30 to TRBJ1-1, with no clear D. V lost 0 bases and J 5 bases, leaving 13 bases between the germline ends. The CDR3 loop spans 14 amino acids. Germline CDR1 reads GTSNPN; CDR2 reads SVGIG (reference sequence). CDR3 DNA: TGTGCCTGGAGTGTAGAGGCCCTGGGGACTGAAGCTTTCTTT. The encoded protein is CAWSVEALGTEAFF.

The V gene is TRBV7-9, the J gene TRBJ2-5, with D tentatively TRBD1 or TRBD2 (5 bases each). The CDR3 runs to 11 residues. The germline V gene encodes CDR1 SEHNR and CDR2 FQNEAQ (reference sequence). V gave up 8 bases and J gave up 5 bases, with 9 bases separating them. The CDR3 sequence is CASGGMETQYF. The CDR3 region has the DNA TGTGCCAGCGGGGGAATGGAGACCCAGTACTTC. Supplemented by reference TRBV7-9 and TRBJ2-5, the full variable domain reads DTGVSQNPRHKITKRGQNVTFRCDPISEHNRLYWYRQTLGQGPEFLTYFQNEAQLEKSRLLSDRFSAERPKGSFSTLEIQRTEQGDSAMYLCASGGMETQYFGPGTRLLVL.

V and J are TRBV29-1 and TRBJ2-3; 9 bases are shared with TRBD2. V dropped 4 bases and J dropped 0; count of bases not matched to a gene: 11. Germline loops: CDR1 SQVTM, CDR2 ANQGSEA. The CDR3 has 17 residues. In DNA form, the CDR3 reads TGCAGCGTTGGAGGCCTAGCGGGATTTACTAGCACAGATACGCAGTATTTT. This sequence encodes CSVGGLAGFTSTDTQYF.

The gene calls are TRBV14 and TRBJ1-1; D is uncertain. The length of the CDR3 is 13 residues. Germline lookup yields CDR1 SGHDN and CDR2 FVKESK. The V and J ends lost 5 bases and 1 base respectively, with 8 bases between them. The CDR3 sequence is CASSRNRNTEAFF. The DNA for the CDR3 is TGTGCCAGCAGCAGAAACAGGAACACTGAAGCTTTCTTT.

The rearrangement links TRBV7-6 to TRBJ2-3; unclear D gene. Trimming took off 2 bases at V and 5 bases at J, with 11 bases between the two ends. This CDR3 comprises 14 residues. Germline V gene sequence: CDR1 SGHVS, CDR2 FNYEAQ. The CDR3 is CASSLTGSGDTQYF. CDR3 nucleotide sequence: TGTGCCAGCAGCTTAACGGGTTCGGGAGATACGCAGTATTTT.

This clone is a singleton in its sample. This chain joins TRBV7-2 and TRBJ2-1; D may be TRBD2 (7 bases). In germline, CDR1 is SGHTA, CDR2 FQGNSA. This CDR3 is built from 14 residues. V lost 3 bases, J lost 10 bases, and 16 bases lay in between. DNA of the CDR3: TGTGCCAGCAGCTTGGAGGGGGGGCCTAGAGAGCAGTTCTTC. Translating gives CASSLEGGPREQFF.

The CDR3 is CASSTSGPNEQFF. The DNA of the CDR3 is TGTGCCAGCAGCACGAGCGGGCCCAATGAGCAGTTCTTC. This sequence joins TRBV7-2 and TRBJ2-1; D is possibly TRBD2 (6 bases). The CDR3 has 13 residues. Trimming took 5 bases from V and 6 from J, leaving 11 bases between them. Germline CDR1 reads SGHTA; CDR2 reads FQGNSA.

This chain connects TRBV6-5 to TRBJ1-6; D possibly corresponds to TRBD1 (5 bases). Per germline, CDR1 MNHEY and CDR2 SVGAGI. This CDR3 contains 14 residues. The V end was cut by 7 bases, the J end by 9 bases, with 16 bases between. The CDR3 here is CASKVPQGASPLHF. In DNA form, the CDR3 reads TGTGCCAGCAAGGTCCCGCAGGGTGCTTCACCCCTCCACTTT.

The chain uses TRBV5-5 and TRBJ2-3; D is unresolved. Germline V lookup: CDR1 SGHKS, CDR2 YYEKEE (reference sequence). The CDR3 has 17 amino acids. Trimming took 2 bases from V and 6 from J, leaving 22 bases between them. CDR3 region: CASSFMTLPMVSDTQYF. The CDR3 coding sequence is TGTGCCAGCAGCTTTATGACTCTGCCTATGGTATCGGATACGCAGTATTTT.

This rearrangement joins TRBV27 to TRBJ2-3; possibly TRBD2 for D (5 bases). This CDR3 is 13 amino acids long. Between the trimmed V and J ends, which lost 7 bases and 5 bases, there was a span of 13 bases. Germline V gene data show CDR1 as MNHEY and CDR2 as SMNVEV (reference sequence). The CDR3 spells CASTRGSGDTQYF. The CDR3 nucleotides read TGTGCCAGCACGAGAGGGTCGGGAGATACGCAGTATTTT.

This clone turned up a few times. The chain has TRBV28 and TRBJ2-7; 11 bases fit TRBD1. The J segment lost 5 bases and the V segment lost 2 bases, leaving 5 bases of the junction unmatched. This CDR3 spans 15 amino acids. Per the germline V gene, CDR1 is MDHEN and CDR2 is SYDVKM. CDR3 DNA sequence: TGTGCCAGCAGTTTAAGGGACAGGGGGTACCACGAGCAGTACTTC. This translates into CASSLRDRGYHEQYF.

V gene TRBV6-4 combines with J gene TRBJ2-1; 8 bases map to TRBD1. This CDR3 spans 12 amino acids. With 4 bases clipped from V and 15 bases from J, the junction kept 8 bases outside the gene matches. Germline CDR1 reads MRHNA; CDR2 reads SNTAGT. DNA for the CDR3: TGTGCCAGCAGTGGGTTGGGGACAGGTCTGTTCTTC. It specifies CASSGLGTGLFF.

The chain combines TRBV7-2 with TRBJ2-5; D remains unclear. Deletions cut 5 bases from V and 7 bases from J, with 8 bases between. Germline lookup yields CDR1 SGHTA and CDR2 FQGNSA. The CDR3 contains 11 residues. In DNA form, the CDR3 reads TGTGCCAGCAGCACTTCGTCGACCCAGTACTTC. Translation: CASSTSSTQYF.

V gene TRBV4-3 combines with J gene TRBJ2-7; unclear D gene. CDR3 size: 13 residues. V was cut by 1 base and J by 6 bases, with 10 bases left in between. The V gene's germline CDR1 is LGHNA and CDR2 YSLEER. The CDR3 nucleotides are TGCGCCAGCAGCCAAGTAGTTCTGTCCGAGCAGTACTTC. Its protein product is CASSQVVLSEQYF.

The chain links TRBV5-1 to TRBJ1-2; TRBD1 matches 11 bases. Germline lookup yields CDR1 SGHRS and CDR2 YFSETQ. The junction had 3 bases not matched to a gene; V was cut back by 4 bases and J by 4 bases. The length of the CDR3 is 14 residues. CDR3 sequence reads: CASSPGQGGYGYTF. In nucleotides, the CDR3 is TGCGCCAGCAGCCCGGGACAGGGGGGCTATGGCTACACCTTC.

The V call is TRBV4-3, the J call TRBJ1-5, with 7 bases fitting TRBD1. V was pared by 4 bases and J by 7 bases, with 4 bases of the junction left unmatched. The CDR3 length is 13 residues. Germline assignment: CDR1 LGHNA and CDR2 YSLEER. CDR3 in amino acids: CASSRDRGQPQHF. CDR3 sequence (DNA): TGCGCCAGCAGCCGGGACAGAGGGCAGCCCCAGCATTTT.

The CDR3 here is CASSWTGDTGGYTF. As DNA, the CDR3 is TGCGCCAGCAGCTGGACAGGAGATACGGGCGGCTACACCTTC. The chain recombines TRBV5-1 with TRBJ1-2, with 7 bases that match TRBD1. CDR1 SGHRS and CDR2 YFSETQ come from the germline V gene. This CDR3 is 14 amino acids long. Trimming removed 3 bases from V and 8 bases from J; junction bases left unmatched: 10.

The chain carries TRBV4-3 and TRBJ2-7; D perhaps matches TRBD2 (5 bases). V was shortened by 1 base and J by 0 bases, with 13 bases between the two germline ends. The CDR3 covers 16 residues. Germline CDR1 reads LGHNA; CDR2 reads YSLEER. CDR3 bases: TGCGCCAGCAGCCAAGCTGTCCAGCGGAGCTCCTACGAGCAGTACTTC. Protein product: CASSQAVQRSSYEQYF.

The chain has TRBV4-1 and TRBJ2-3; 12 bases are a match to TRBD1. This CDR3 has 17 amino acids. V shed 1 base and J 4 bases; nucleotides not matched to a gene: 6. In germline, CDR1 is MGHRA, CDR2 YSYEKL. In DNA form, the CDR3 reads TGCGCCAGCAGCCAAGGAAGGGGACAGGGGGCCGCAGATACGCAGTATTTT. Residues: CASSQGRGQGAADTQYF.